This is a list of T cell receptor beta chains from one sample in a study of T cell responses to AZD1222 COVID-19 vaccine. Assay used: immunoSEQ multiplex PCR; TCRdb lists only in-frame clones, some missing. The sample has approximately 180,000 clones; 90% to 95% are singletons. The sample in question was peripheral blood, obtained 28 days after the second dose of the MenACWY control vaccine. These receptors all stem from an adult who received the MenACWY meningococcal vaccine as a control. Each CDR3 is given with its conserved first and last residue. D genes are given only for firm matches. For some rows the clone size is stated as once, few or many, or as a class when expanded; others skip it.

.	.	TRBJ2-1	TRBV24-1	TGTGCCACCACATTCGGGCCTTACAATGAGCAGTTCTTC	CATTFGPYNEQFF
.	TRBD1	TRBJ1-5	TRBV30	TGTGCCTGGAGTGGACAGGGGGATCAGCCCCAGCATTTT	CAWSGQGDQPQHF
.	.	TRBJ2-2	TRBV6-5	TGTGCCAGCAGTTACGCAGGCGCGAACACCGGGGAGCTGTTTTTT	CASSYAGANTGELFF
.	.	TRBJ1-4	TRBV4-2	TGTGCCAGCAGCCAAGTGGGGGCAGGGATAGATGAAAAACTGTTTTTT	CASSQVGAGIDEKLFF
.	.	TRBJ1-5	TRBV28	TGTGCCAGCACCAATCCCGGGGGTGTGAATCAGCCCCAGCATTTT	CASTNPGGVNQPQHF
.	.	TRBJ2-7	TRBV2	TGTGCCAGCAGTGACGGGGTTTCCTACGAGCAGTACTTC	CASSDGVSYEQYF
.	TRBD1	TRBJ1-1	TRBV6-5	TGTGCCAGCAGCATGGACAGGGGGTTAGAAGCTTTCTTT	CASSMDRGLEAFF
.	.	TRBJ1-5	TRBV10-3	TGTGCCATCAGTGAACAGGGAGATTTGGAGCCCCAGCATTTT	CAISEQGDLEPQHF
.	.	TRBJ1-3	TRBV7-2	TGTGCCAGCAGCTTGGGCCTGGGCTTTGGAAACACCATATATTTT	CASSLGLGFGNTIYF
.	TRBD1	TRBJ1-1	TRBV29-1	TGCAGCGGCGACGCACAGGGGGCAATGAACACTGAAGCTTTCTTT	CSGDAQGAMNTEAFF
.	TRBD2	TRBJ2-1	TRBV2	TGTGCCAGCAGTGAGAGAGCGGGGGGGCCCAGTGAGCAGTTCTTC	CASSERAGGPSEQFF
.	.	TRBJ2-2	TRBV7-6	TGTGCCAGCAGCTCCCAGGTGGCCGGGGAGCTGTTTTTT	CASSSQVAGELFF
.	TRBD1	TRBJ1-6	TRBV2	TGTGCCAGGTCGACAGGGAGGACCTATAATTCACCCCTCCACTTT	CARSTGRTYNSPLHF
.	.	TRBJ2-1	TRBV7-9	TGTGCCAGCAGCTTCCATGGACTGGAACGGACAGAGCAGTTCTTC	CASSFHGLERTEQFF
once	TRBD2	TRBJ2-1	TRBV10-3	TGTGCCATCAGCGGGACTAGCGGGGGTTACAATGAGCAGTTCTTC	CAISGTSGGYNEQFF
.	.	TRBJ1-2	TRBV28	TGTGCCAGCAGTTTTTATAATGGTGGCATAGGTGGCTACACCTTC	CASSFYNGGIGGYTF
few	.	TRBJ1-5	TRBV2	TGTGCCAGCAGTGACCAGGGGCTGGGCAATCAGCCCCAGCATTTT	CASSDQGLGNQPQHF
.	.	TRBJ1-3	TRBV7-2	TGTGCCAGCAGCGAATTGATGAACCGACACACCATATATTTT	CASSELMNRHTIYF
.	.	TRBJ1-1	TRBV29-1	TGCAGCGTTGTCAGGGCCACTGAAGCTTTCTTT	CSVVRATEAFF
.	TRBD1	TRBJ2-5	TRBV19	TGTGCCAGTGCCCGGGACAGACAAGAGACCCAGTACTTC	CASARDRQETQYF
once	.	TRBJ2-1	TRBV18	TGTGCCAGCTCACCACGGACTTATTACAATGAGCAGTTCTTC	CASSPRTYYNEQFF
.	.	TRBJ1-2	TRBV28	TGTGCCAGCAGTTTGGCGGGGAACGGCTACACCTTC	CASSLAGNGYTF
.	.	TRBJ2-7	TRBV5-6	TGTGCCAGCAGCTTGGCTGTACAGGGAGAGCAGTACTTC	CASSLAVQGEQYF
.	.	TRBJ2-5	TRBV30	TGTGCCTGGAGCGCAGCAAGTGAGACCCAGTACTTC	CAWSAASETQYF
.	.	TRBJ1-5	TRBV28	TGTGCCAGCAGTATGGTTCTCAATCAGCCCCAGCATTTT	CASSMVLNQPQHF
.	TRBD1	TRBJ1-2	TRBV19	TGTGCCAGTAGGCGACAGGGGGATGGTGGCTACACCTTC	CASRRQGDGGYTF
.	TRBD1	TRBJ1-1	TRBV7-2	TGTGCCAGCAGCTTAGCAGGGGGCTACACTGAAGCTTTCTTT	CASSLAGGYTEAFF
.	.	TRBJ2-5	TRBV13	TGTGCCAGCAGCCCCGGACAGTGGAGTCAAGAGACCCAGTACTTC	CASSPGQWSQETQYF
.	.	TRBJ2-7	TRBV7-2	TGTGCCAGCAGCTTGGGTAGACAGTCCTACGAGCAGTACTTC	CASSLGRQSYEQYF
once	.	TRBJ1-2	TRBV18	TGTGCCAGCTCACCACTCGTGGGCTATGGCTACACCTTC	CASSPLVGYGYTF
.	.	TRBJ1-5	TRBV7-3	TGTGCCAGCAGCCCGACCCGTGAGTCGGCCCAGCATTTT	CASSPTRESAQHF
.	TRBD2	TRBJ2-3	TRBV10-1	TGCGCCAGCAGTGCGGGGGGGTCAGATACGCAGTATTTT	CASSAGGSDTQYF
.	.	TRBJ1-1	TRBV5-1	TGCGCCAGCATCCCCTCGGACGGACTGAACACTGAAGCTTTCTTT	CASIPSDGLNTEAFF
.	.	TRBJ2-2	TRBV28	TGTGCCAGCAGTTTTAACACCGGGGAGCTGTTTTTT	CASSFNTGELFF
.	.	TRBJ1-5	TRBV7-2	TGTGCCAGCAGCTTAGGGGGGGGAGGGGTTCAGCCCCAGCATTTT	CASSLGGGGVQPQHF
.	.	TRBJ2-1	TRBV6-6	TGTGCCAGCAACAGCCGATACAATGAGCAGTTCTTC	CASNSRYNEQFF
.	TRBD2	TRBJ2-2	TRBV6-1	TGTGCCAGCAGTGAGACTAGCGGGGGAGGCACCGGGGAGCTGTTTTTT	CASSETSGGGTGELFF
.	.	TRBJ2-2	TRBV19	TGTGCCAGTAGTAGGACTCACGCGGGCACCGGGGAGCTGTTTTTT	CASSRTHAGTGELFF
.	TRBD1	TRBJ1-2	TRBV5-1	TGCGCCAGCAGCTACCTAACGACAGGGGACTCCTATGGCTACACCTTC	CASSYLTTGDSYGYTF
.	.	TRBJ1-2	TRBV6-5	TGTGCCAGCACGGCAGGGCATGGCTACACCTTC	CASTAGHGYTF
.	.	TRBJ1-4	TRBV4-1	TGCGCCAGCAGCCAGACTCTGGGTGAAAAACTGTTTTTT	CASSQTLGEKLFF
.	.	TRBJ1-3	TRBV4-3	TGCGCCAGCAGCCAAGATCCGACGCCACTTGGAAACACCATATATTTT	CASSQDPTPLGNTIYF
.	TRBD1	TRBJ1-6	TRBV5-1	TGCGCCAGCAGGCCGGGACAGGGGACACCCCTCCACTTT	CASRPGQGTPLHF
.	TRBD1	TRBJ1-2	TRBV6-5	TGTGCCAGCAACCAGGGGGGCACCTACTATGGCTACACCTTC	CASNQGGTYYGYTF
once	.	TRBJ1-1	TRBV28	TGTGCCAGCAGTTCACCACCCACGGAGACTGAAGCTTTCTTT	CASSSPPTETEAFF
.	.	TRBJ2-5	TRBV4-2	TGTGCCAGCAGCCAAGACAGGGGAACCTACCAAGAGACCCAGTACTTC	CASSQDRGTYQETQYF